Listed here are 18 T cell receptor beta chains from one sample, sequenced in a study of post-analysis software for immune sequencing data (dated by TCRdb to the mid-2010s). Summary of the overall study and its limitations: Patients showed significantly higher frequencies than controls for roughly 5 TRBV segments, among them TRBV5-6, TRBV5-1 and TRBV20-1.

Library creation used PCR. The listed sequencing device is Illumina HiSeq 2500. To reduce PCR and sequencing biases, unique molecular identifiers were incorporated into the TCR beta cDNA libraries. TCRdb reprocessing: public reads trimmed at Q25 with fastp, clones called with MiXCR, in-frame beta chains kept. Each entry is one CDR3 protein sequence, shown with its most common DNA and genes. This sample is represented by roughly 650,000 distinct CDR3 sequences; around 60% of them were singletons. About 10% of the sample is held by the ten biggest clonotypes. Antigens of these TCRs are unknown. Input material: blood. These receptors all stem from a girl aged 2 to 9 with multiple sclerosis.

The chain employs TRBV14 and TRBJ2-5; no definite D call. The length of the CDR3 is 14 residues. CDR1 SGHDN and CDR2 FVKESK come from the germline V gene. Trimming pared 1 base from V and 4 bases from J, leaving 10 bases between. The CDR3 coding sequence is TGTGCCAGCAGCCAAGGGCGGTTAATAGAGACCCAGTACTTC. Translated, it gives CASSQGRLIETQYF.

This clonotype occurred once. The chain joins TRBV5-6 to TRBJ2-1; the match to TRBD2 covers 7 bases. This CDR3 is 16 amino acids long. Trimming removed 4 bases from V and 5 bases from J; junction bases left unmatched: 12. Germline V gene lookup returns CDR1 SGHDT and CDR2 YYEEEE. The chain's CDR3 is CASSPAGRSVHNEQFF. DNA of the CDR3: TGTGCCAGCAGCCCAGCGGGACGGAGCGTCCACAATGAGCAGTTCTTC.

The chain links TRBV7-2 to TRBJ2-5, with a possible D match to TRBD1 (5 bases). The V end lost 1 base, the J end lost 4 bases, and 10 bases lay between the germline ends. The V gene's germline CDR1 is SGHTA and CDR2 FQGNSA. CDR3 length equals 14 residues. The CDR3 DNA reads as TGTGCCAGCAGCTTAGGAGTCCAGGGAGAGACCCAGTACTTC. Its protein is CASSLGVQGETQYF.

The chain links TRBV6-1 to TRBJ2-1; 10 positions match TRBD2. Looked up from germline, CDR1 is MNHNS and CDR2 is SASEGT. V dropped 6 bases and J dropped 9; count of bases not matched to a gene: 11. The CDR3 consists of 15 residues. The CDR3 DNA follows: TGTGCCAGCAGGGGACGAGCGGGAGGGTCGGGTGAGCAGTTCTTC. Protein: CASRGRAGGSGEQFF.

The J gene is TRBJ2-5, the V gene TRBV4-1; 8 nucleotides align to TRBD1. CDR3 size: 15 residues. With 0 bases clipped from V and 4 bases from J, the junction kept 4 bases outside the gene matches. The germline gives CDR1 MGHRA, CDR2 YSYEKL. The CDR3 spells CASSQDRGLRETQYF. DNA for the CDR3: TGCGCCAGCAGCCAAGACAGGGGGCTTCGAGAGACCCAGTACTTC.

This chain links TRBV7-9 with TRBJ2-1, with D hard to call. V was cut by 5 bases and J by 8 bases, with 13 bases left in between. The CDR3 runs to 13 residues. CDR1 is SEHNR, CDR2 FQNEAQ, per germline (reference sequence). The CDR3 spells CASSGGVRDEQFF. CDR3 in DNA: TGTGCCAGCAGCGGCGGCGTCCGGGATGAGCAGTTCTTC.

This chain connects TRBV12-3 or TRBV12-4 to TRBJ2-1; D possibly corresponds to TRBD2 (5 bases). CDR3 length equals 15 residues. The ends were cut back, 6 bases at V and 1 base at J, with 13 bases in the middle. The CDR3 reads CASSLDLASYNEQFF. CDR3 DNA sequence: TGTGCCAGCAGCCTGGACTTGGCGTCCTACAATGAGCAGTTCTTC.

The chain carries TRBV6-2 or TRBV6-3 and TRBJ2-1; no clear D. Germline CDR1 MNHEY, CDR2 SVGEGT. There are 11 residues in the CDR3. V dropped 2 bases and J dropped 9 bases, with 5 bases sitting between them. CDR3 protein: CASSYDSEQFF. DNA for the CDR3: TGTGCCAGCAGTTACGATAGTGAGCAGTTCTTC.

The V and J genes are TRBV20-1 and TRBJ2-1, with TRBD1 matching over 8 bases. Trimming at V came to 2 bases and at J to 2 bases, leaving 5 bases not matched to a gene. Germline loops: CDR1 DFQATT, CDR2 SNEGSKA (reference sequence). This CDR3 is 15 amino acids long. CDR3 bases: TGCAGTGCTAGATCACAGGGGGGAGCCTACAATGAGCAGTTCTTC. It specifies CSARSQGGAYNEQFF.

The table lists this clonotype with a count of one. This rearrangement joins TRBV6-6 to TRBJ1-1; weak D call: TRBD1 (6 bases). Trimming removed 7 bases from V and 4 bases from J, with 16 bases in between. CDR1 and CDR2 (germline): MNHNY, SVGAGI (reference sequence). This CDR3 comprises 14 residues. The DNA for the CDR3 is TGTGCCAGCACCCCGTACAGGGAGAGCACTGAAGCTTTCTTT. It translates to CASTPYRESTEAFF.

V gene TRBV29-1 combines with J gene TRBJ1-1, with 9 bases fitting TRBD1. This CDR3 is built from 12 residues. The trim removed 6 bases at V and 8 bases at J, leaving 7 bases unmatched. Germline V gene sequence: CDR1 SQVTM, CDR2 ANQGSEA. The CDR3 sequence: CSVPMGQGEAFF. CDR3 DNA sequence: TGCAGCGTCCCGATGGGACAGGGCGAAGCTTTCTTT.

The chain combines TRBV11-2 with TRBJ2-4, with 7 bases aligning to TRBD2. This CDR3 is 17 amino acids long. Germline assignment: CDR1 SGHAT and CDR2 FQNNGV. V dropped 0 bases and J dropped 5; count of bases not matched to a gene: 10. CDR3 protein: CASSLDWAGTTQNIQYF. CDR3 coding DNA: TGTGCCAGCAGCTTAGATTGGGCAGGGACTACCCAAAACATTCAGTACTTC.

The chain has TRBV20-1 and TRBJ2-1; 10 bases fit TRBD1. The CDR3 has 15 amino acids. Germline CDR1 is DFQATT and CDR2 is SNEGSKA (reference sequence). With V trimmed by 3 bases and J by 6 bases, 8 bases remained unmatched. CDR3 amino acids: CSASSGTGAVNEQFF. The CDR3 coding sequence is TGCAGTGCTAGTTCCGGGACAGGGGCCGTCAATGAGCAGTTCTTC.

This chain links TRBV5-1 with TRBJ2-1, with D possibly matching TRBD1 (5 bases). Trimming stripped 0 bases from V and 5 bases from J, with 9 bases between. The CDR3 loop spans 14 amino acids. Germline loops: CDR1 SGHRS, CDR2 YFSETQ. CDR3 sequence (DNA): TGCGCCAGCAGCTTGGGCAGGGCGAACAATGAGCAGTTCTTC. Its translation: CASSLGRANNEQFF.

This chain connects TRBV7-8 to TRBJ1-6; 8 positions agree with TRBD1. V lost 3 bases to trimming and J lost 10 bases; unmatched junction nucleotides: 11. CDR3 length: 16 amino acids. CDR1 and CDR2 from the germline V gene are SGHVS and FQNEAQ. CDR3 DNA: TGTGCCAGCAGCTTGGGGACAGGTTGGACGGGGTCACCCCTCCACTTT. This gives the protein CASSLGTGWTGSPLHF.

The rearrangement uses TRBV29-1 and TRBJ1-1; possible D gene TRBD1, 5 bases. CDR1 is SQVTM and CDR2 is ANQGSEA in the germline V gene. This CDR3 has 14 amino acids. The germline V and J ends were trimmed by 6 bases and 1 base, with 15 bases remaining between them. Written as DNA, the CDR3 is TGCAGCGTCGAGTCGGGACCGACGAACACTGAAGCTTTCTTT. Translated: CSVESGPTNTEAFF.

The chain joins TRBV10-3 to TRBJ2-3; TRBD1 aligns across 7 bases. Trimming cost V 6 bases and J 1 base; bases outside gene matches: 4. Per the germline V gene, CDR1 is ENHRY and CDR2 is SYGVKD. The CDR3 extends over 14 amino acids. The CDR3 coding sequence is TGTGCCATCAGCTGGGACAGAGGCACAGATACGCAGTATTTT. Translated: CAISWDRGTDTQYF.

The V call is TRBV12-3 or TRBV12-4, the J call TRBJ2-3, with TRBD2 identical over 13 bases. The CDR3 is 17 amino acids. V lost 5 bases to trimming and J lost 10 bases; unmatched junction nucleotides: 15. The CDR3 spells CASSPQTSGRSVLAQYF. As DNA, the CDR3 is TGTGCCAGCAGTCCCCAGACTAGCGGGAGGTCGGTACTCGCGCAGTATTTT.